What follows describes a single T cell receptor beta chain. Its antigen is undetermined. These data are taken from a study of OX40 agonist ivuxolimab in advanced cancers. About the study: Partial responses were recorded for three patients, including one with hepatocellular carcinoma and two with cutaneous melanoma.

Overall study findings and caveats: Among T cells, CD8+ cells averaged more expanded clones than CD4+ cells.

Individuals having autoimmune disease history or systemic immunosuppression were not enrolled. The data were produced by immunoSEQ multiplex PCR, yet TCRdb's version contains in-frame clones alone and is incomplete. The top ten hold 0.4% to 0.65% of the sample, which has tens of thousands of clones, about 87% seen once. Germline V gives CDR1 SQVTM, CDR2 ANQGSEA. The CDR3 length is 16 residues. V shed 4 bases and J shed 7 bases, with 23 bases lying between them. This chain uses TRBV29-1 with TRBJ2-1; a possible D gene is TRBD2 (6 bases). Material: CD4+ or CD8+ T cells sorted from blood, obtained in a trial of the OX40 agonist ivuxolimab. The receptor's source is an adult with an advanced solid tumor such as melanoma, head and neck, liver or kidney cancer. The CDR3 nucleotides are TGCAGCGTTGGGCCAGGGTTAGTTATTGCGGGGAATGAGCAGTTCTTC. It encodes CSVGPGLVIAGNEQFF.